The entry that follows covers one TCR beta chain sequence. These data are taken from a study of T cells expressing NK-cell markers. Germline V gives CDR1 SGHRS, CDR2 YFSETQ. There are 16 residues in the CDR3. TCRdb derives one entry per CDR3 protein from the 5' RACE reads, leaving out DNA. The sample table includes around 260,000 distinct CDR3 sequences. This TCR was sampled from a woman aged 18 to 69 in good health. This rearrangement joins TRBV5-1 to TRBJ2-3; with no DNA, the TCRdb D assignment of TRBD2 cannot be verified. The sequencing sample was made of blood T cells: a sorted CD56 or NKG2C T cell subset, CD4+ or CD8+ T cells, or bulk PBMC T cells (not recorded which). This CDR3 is CASSSRGSGGADTQYF.